This record covers a single T cell receptor (beta chain). No antigen is known for it. The data stem from a study of cytomegalovirus exposure and HLA in healthy donors. Study outcomes and limitations: A later analysis found TCR association rates differed by HLA locus, highest for DRB1 and lowest for HLA-C. Looking again later, the authors saw that most CMV-associated TCR beta chains seemed HLA-restricted.

PCR employed 60 Vbeta and 13 Jbeta primers. Using immunoSEQ multiplex PCR, the repertoire was profiled, and TCRdb retains in-frame clones only, with some absent. The repertoire holds some 170,000 clones, with about 71% as singletons. Sample: PBMCs. This sequence originates from a woman aged 25 to 45 in good health and CMV-seronegative.

The CDR3 protein is CASGGGYGNQPQHF. The DNA of the CDR3 is TGTGCCAGCGGGGGGGGGTATGGCAATCAGCCCCAGCATTTT. This chain joins TRBV9 and TRBJ1-5, with D possibly being TRBD1 (5 bases). This CDR3 region has 14 residues. Trimming removed 7 bases from V and 2 bases from J, with 13 bases in between. Germline CDR1 reads SGDLS; CDR2 reads YYNGEE.